The 25 T cell receptor beta chains in this list originate from one sample, sequenced in a study of shared clonotypes between healthy human individuals (dated by TCRdb to the early 2020s). The library came from the immunoSEQ multiplex PCR assay. TCRdb took this table from immuneACCESS and kept in-frame rearrangements with V and J called. Such tables lack part of the clones; where checked against another copy, unresolved V genes explain under half of the gap, and the rest is unexplained. Counted in this sample were approximately 940,000 clones; about 80% of them appeared once. The ten largest clonotypes hold approximately 1.5% of the sample. The sample was memory CD4+ T cells sorted from blood. Reading the label with the study, this specimen's cell subset or site is: CD45RA-negative fraction. The receptors come from a man younger than 30 in good health.

This chain links TRBV7-2 with TRBJ1-1, with D maybe TRBD1 (5 bases). CDR3 length: 14 amino acids. Germline V lookup: CDR1 SGHTA, CDR2 FQGNSA. The V end lost 3 bases, the J end lost 4 bases, and 12 bases lay between the germline ends. The CDR3 DNA reads as TGTGCCAGCAGCTTCAACTTGGGGGGCACTGAAGCTTTCTTT. Amino acid sequence: CASSFNLGGTEAFF.

This rearrangement joins TRBV9 to TRBJ1-2, with D tentatively TRBD1 (6 bases). This CDR3 is built from 13 residues. Germline V CDR1 and CDR2: SGDLS, YYNGEE. V was cut by 2 bases and J by 2 bases, with 7 bases left in between. The CDR3: CASSVTGNYGYTF. The CDR3 coding sequence is TGTGCCAGCAGCGTCACAGGGAACTATGGCTACACCTTC.

The chain employs TRBV28 and TRBJ1-2; D is unclear. This CDR3 is 14 amino acids long. Germline V gene data show CDR1 as MDHEN and CDR2 as SYDVKM. Deletions cut 7 bases from V and 4 bases from J, with 16 bases between. The CDR3 nucleotides read TGTGCCAGCACCGGACTGAACGATCCCTATGGCTACACCTTC. Its translation: CASTGLNDPYGYTF.

CDR3 residues: CASSSPRDSSYEQYF. For the CDR3, the DNA is TGTGCCAGCAGCTCACCCCGGGACTCCTCCTACGAGCAGTACTTC. This chain joins TRBV5-4 and TRBJ2-7; weak D call: TRBD2 (6 bases). Germline assignment: CDR1 SGHNT and CDR2 YYREEE (reference sequence). The V and J ends lost 3 bases and 0 bases respectively, with 13 bases between them. The CDR3 has 15 residues.

The rearrangement joins TRBV11-2 to TRBJ2-2; D is ambiguous. CDR1 and CDR2 from the germline V gene are SGHAT and FQNNGV. The V end lost 0 bases, the J end lost 6 bases, and 8 bases lay between the germline ends. CDR3 size: 14 residues. The CDR3 DNA follows: TGTGCCAGCAGCTTAGATGTACGGTCCGGGGAGCTGTTTTTT. Protein: CASSLDVRSGELFF.

V usage is TRBV10-1 and J usage is TRBJ2-5; D is unresolved. This CDR3 contains 13 residues. Per the germline V gene, CDR1 is WNHNN and CDR2 is SYGVQD (reference sequence). The V end was cut by 3 bases, the J end by 7 bases, with 12 bases between. CDR3 coding DNA: TGCGCCAGCAGTGAAGGTCGGGTGGGGACCCAGTACTTC. Translated, it gives CASSEGRVGTQYF.

The CDR3 here is CASSPLTGFHEQYF. CDR3 in DNA: TGTGCCAGCAGCCCACTAACAGGGTTCCACGAGCAGTACTTC. The chain carries TRBV5-5 and TRBJ2-7; perhaps TRBD1 as D (6 bases). Germline V lookup: CDR1 SGHKS, CDR2 YYEKEE (reference sequence). V lost 4 bases and J lost 5, with 16 bases in between. There are 14 residues in the CDR3.

This rearrangement joins TRBV2 to TRBJ2-5; 7 bases match TRBD2. Gene TRBJ2-7 matches the end of the DNA better, so the J call may be wrong. CDR3 length equals 18 residues. Germline V gene data show CDR1 as SNHLY and CDR2 as FYNNEI. DNA of the CDR3: TGTGCCAGCAGTGAAGGGGGGGAGGGTCTACCGGCGTCTTACGAGCAGTACTTC. Amino acid sequence: CASSEGGEGLPASYEQYF.

This clone appeared once. CDR3 nucleotide sequence: TGCGCCAGCAGCCCCGATATCGGGGGCGGCTATGGCTACACCTTC. It encodes CASSPDIGGGYGYTF. The chain has TRBV4-3 and TRBJ1-2; weak D call: TRBD1 (6 bases). V lost 4 bases to trimming and J lost 4 bases, with 16 bases between them. Germline V gene lookup returns CDR1 LGHNA and CDR2 YSLEER. The CDR3 runs to 15 residues.

This clone occurred once. The V and J genes are TRBV18 and TRBJ1-6, with D maybe TRBD1 (6 bases). CDR3 length: 16 residues. Germline loops: CDR1 KGHSH, CDR2 LQKENI. Trimming removed 3 bases from V and 6 bases from J, with 15 bases in between. The CDR3 here is CASSPSGTTSNSPLHF. CDR3 in DNA: TGTGCCAGCTCACCTTCCGGGACAACATCTAATTCACCCCTCCACTTT. Looking up the rest from reference TRBV18 and TRBJ1-6 gives the full variable domain: NAGVMQNPRHLVRRRGQEARLRCSPMKGHSHVYWYRQLPEEGLKFMVYLQKENIIDESGMPKERFSAEFPKEGPSILRIQQVVRGDSAAYFCASSPSGTTSNSPLHFGNGTRLTVT.

This chain links TRBV7-2 with TRBJ1-4; a possible D gene is TRBD1 (6 bases). Per the germline V gene, CDR1 is SGHTA and CDR2 is FQGNSA. V dropped 2 bases and J dropped 2 bases, with 9 bases sitting between them. The CDR3 totals 15 residues. The chain's CDR3 is CASSLTGSTNEKLFF. CDR3 sequence (DNA): TGTGCCAGCAGCTTAACAGGGAGTACTAATGAAAAACTGTTTTTT. The entire variable domain, with the rest obtained from reference TRBV7-2 and TRBJ1-4, is as follows: GAGVSQSPSNKVTEKGKDVELRCDPISGHTALYWYRQSLGQGLEFLIYFQGNSAPDKSGLPSDRFSAERTGGSVSTLTIQRTQQEDSAVYLCASSLTGSTNEKLFFGSGTQLSVL.

The chain employs TRBV30 and TRBJ2-5; D is perhaps TRBD1 or TRBD2 (5 bases each). The DNA end favors TRBJ2-7, so the J call may be wrong. The CDR3 is 14 amino acids. In germline, CDR1 is GTSNPN, CDR2 SVGIG (reference sequence). The CDR3 spells CAWRPLGAYYEQYF. The CDR3 nucleotides read TGTGCCTGGAGGCCTCTCGGGGCTTACTACGAGCAGTACTTC.

J is TRBJ1-1 and V is TRBV5-1; no firm D call. V shed 0 bases and J shed 4 bases, with 13 bases lying between them. CDR3 length: 15 residues. Germline lookup yields CDR1 SGHRS and CDR2 YFSETQ. The CDR3: CASSLENHPRTEAFF. The CDR3 DNA follows: TGCGCCAGCAGCTTGGAAAACCACCCTCGCACTGAAGCTTTCTTT.

The chain has TRBV29-1 and TRBJ1-1; D unclear. Trimming left V 1 base short and J 5 bases short, with 5 bases between. This CDR3 spans 11 amino acids. The germline gives CDR1 SQVTM, CDR2 ANQGSEA. The CDR3 spells CSVEGRTEAFF. The DNA for the CDR3 is TGCAGCGTTGAAGGGAGAACTGAAGCTTTCTTT. Combining the CDR3 with reference TRBV29-1 and TRBJ1-1 gives the whole variable domain SAVISQKPSRDICQRGTSLTIQCQVDSQVTMMFWYRQQPGQSLTLIATANQGSEATYESGFVIDKFPISRPNLTFSTLTVSNMSPEDSSIYLCSVEGRTEAFFGQGTRLTVV.

The CDR3 sequence: CASSPTAVGELFF. The CDR3 DNA reads as TGTGCCAGCAGCCCGACAGCGGTCGGGGAGCTGTTTTTT. The genes are TRBV9 and TRBJ2-2; tentatively, D is TRBD1 or TRBD2 (5 bases each). The V end lost 4 bases, the J end lost 7 bases, and 11 bases lay between the germline ends. Per the germline V gene, CDR1 is SGDLS and CDR2 is YYNGEE. The CDR3 extends over 13 amino acids.

This clone was seen only a few times. This rearrangement joins TRBV7-2 to TRBJ2-1; D possibly matches TRBD1 or TRBD2 (5 bases each). Trimming pared 5 bases from V and 4 bases from J, leaving 15 bases between. The CDR3 extends over 15 amino acids. CDR1 is SGHTA and CDR2 is FQGNSA in the germline V gene. The CDR3 nucleotides are TGTGCCAGCAGCCCGACCGGGACGAAGTACAATGAGCAGTTCTTC. Its translation: CASSPTGTKYNEQFF.

The chain employs TRBV6-1 and TRBJ1-1; possible D gene TRBD1, 5 bases. Trimming stripped 2 bases from V and 10 bases from J, with 11 bases between. CDR1 and CDR2 (germline): MNHNS, SASEGT. This CDR3 comprises 12 residues. CDR3 coding DNA: TGTGCCAGCAGTGAAAGGTTGAGGGGAGCTTTCTTT. This encodes CASSERLRGAFF.

The chain employs TRBV29-1 and TRBJ2-7; D remains unclear. The CDR3 has 14 amino acids. Per germline, CDR1 SQVTM and CDR2 ANQGSEA. Trimming cost V 7 bases and J 0 bases, with 16 bases left between them. In DNA, the CDR3 is TGCAGCGCCCTGGCCCCACAATCCTCCTACGAGCAGTACTTC. It specifies CSALAPQSSYEQYF.

This clone came up once. The gene calls are TRBV5-1 and TRBJ1-3, with TRBD1 as a possible D gene (5 bases). The CDR3 runs to 15 residues. Germline CDR1 and CDR2: SGHRS and YFSETQ. Trimming pared 0 bases from V and 3 bases from J, leaving 10 bases between. Written as DNA, the CDR3 is TGCGCCAGCAGCTTGGCGCAACAGGTTGGAAACACCATATATTTT. Its protein is CASSLAQQVGNTIYF. The whole variable domain, filled in from reference TRBV5-1 and TRBJ1-3, reads KAGVTQTPRYLIKTRGQQVTLSCSPISGHRSVSWYQQTPGQGLQFLFEYFSETQRNKGNFPGRFSGRQFSNSRSEMNVSTLELGDSALYLCASSLAQQVGNTIYFGEGSWLTVV.

This rearrangement joins TRBV4-1 to TRBJ2-2, with D unclear. Germline V gene lookup returns CDR1 MGHRA and CDR2 YSYEKL. V lost 4 bases to trimming and J lost 4 bases, with 4 bases between them. This CDR3 contains 12 residues. Here the CDR3 DNA reads TGCGCCAGCAGCCTCTCCACCGGGGAGCTGTTTTTT. Protein sequence: CASSLSTGELFF.

The rearrangement joins TRBV5-1 to TRBJ1-2; D remains ambiguous. The CDR3 sequence is 12 residues long. Deletions cut 2 bases from V and 3 bases from J, with 5 bases between. CDR1 is SGHRS, CDR2 YFSETQ, per germline. CDR3 residues: CASSFRDYGYTF. The DNA for the CDR3 is TGCGCCAGCAGCTTCCGAGACTATGGCTACACCTTC.

The chain recombines TRBV19 with TRBJ2-6; 11 positions agree with TRBD1. Germline assignment: CDR1 LNHDA and CDR2 SQIVND (reference sequence). V dropped 5 bases and J dropped 5; count of bases not matched to a gene: 8. The CDR3 has 17 amino acids. CDR3 residues: CASSPGQGDWRANVLTF. The CDR3 nucleotides are TGTGCCAGTAGTCCGGGACAGGGGGATTGGCGGGCCAACGTCCTGACTTTC.

This clone was counted once. The chain combines TRBV10-3 with TRBJ2-7; TRBD2 agrees at 12 bases. In germline, CDR1 is ENHRY, CDR2 SYGVKD. V dropped 7 bases and J dropped 0; count of bases not matched to a gene: 13. This CDR3 spans 18 amino acids. CDR3 protein: CAITENLGLAGSSYEQYF. The CDR3 DNA follows: TGTGCCATCACCGAAAACCTCGGACTAGCGGGAAGCTCCTACGAGCAGTACTTC.

The chain couples TRBV19 to TRBJ2-6; tentatively, D is TRBD2 (6 bases). The CDR3 covers 19 residues. Trimming cost V 1 base and J 0 bases, with 16 bases left between them. The germline V gene has CDR1 LNHDA and CDR2 SQIVND (reference sequence). CDR3 DNA: TGTGCCAGTAGTATAGCGCGCGGGGCAAGAAGCTCTGGGGCCAACGTCCTGACTTTC. Residues: CASSIARGARSSGANVLTF.

This chain connects TRBV18 to TRBJ2-7, with 13 bases lining up with TRBD2. The CDR3 spans 18 residues. Germline CDR1 reads KGHSH; CDR2 reads LQKENI. Losses at the gene ends were 3 bases for V and 7 bases for J; bases not matched to a gene: 15. This CDR3 is CASSPRQGGLAGVWEQYF. The CDR3 DNA sequence: TGTGCCAGCTCACCCCGACAGGGCGGACTAGCGGGAGTATGGGAGCAGTACTTC.